Listed below are T cell receptor beta chains from one sample, sequenced in a study of Tregs in tolerant kidney transplant recipients. This table comes from immunoSEQ multiplex PCR, and its TCRdb copy is limited to in-frame clones, with some not included. This table has around 74,000 clones, around 98% appearing once. The sample here was CD4+ T cells from blood, taken before the transplant. The receptor source for this set is a human donor who received a combined kidney and bone marrow transplant. CDR3s include the opening cysteine and the closing phenylalanine or tryptophan. D genes are given only for firm matches. Not all rows give a size; the values are once, few, many and, for expanded clones, a class.

abundance: -; d_gene: TRBD1; v_gene: TRBV28; j_gene: TRBJ2-5; CDR3aa: CASSLWTGTRETQYF; CDR3nt: TGTGCCAGCAGTTTGTGGACAGGGACGAGGGAGACCCAGTACTTC
abundance: -; d_gene: TRBD1; v_gene: TRBV2; j_gene: TRBJ1-1; CDR3aa: CASEGQPNTEAFF; CDR3nt: TGTGCCAGCGAGGGACAGCCAAACACTGAAGCTTTCTTT
abundance: -; d_gene: TRBD2; v_gene: TRBV30; j_gene: TRBJ2-5; CDR3aa: CAWSMGLAGETQYF; CDR3nt: TGTGCCTGGAGTATGGGACTAGCGGGAGAGACCCAGTACTTC
abundance: -; d_gene: TRBD1; v_gene: TRBV11-1; j_gene: TRBJ2-3; CDR3aa: CASSLDRGADTQYF; CDR3nt: TGTGCCAGCAGCTTGGACAGGGGAGCAGATACGCAGTATTTT
abundance: -; d_gene: -; v_gene: TRBV6-1; j_gene: TRBJ1-5; CDR3aa: CASSEQASNQPQHF; CDR3nt: TGTGCCAGCAGTGAGCAGGCCAGCAATCAGCCCCAGCATTTT
abundance: -; d_gene: -; v_gene: TRBV7-2; j_gene: TRBJ1-1; CDR3aa: CASSYSAGNTEAFF; CDR3nt: TGTGCCAGCAGCTATTCAGCGGGGAACACTGAAGCTTTCTTT
abundance: -; d_gene: -; v_gene: TRBV7-2; j_gene: TRBJ1-5; CDR3aa: CASSLSSGVIQPQHF; CDR3nt: TGTGCCAGCAGCTTGTCTTCAGGGGTCATACAGCCCCAGCATTTT
abundance: -; d_gene: TRBD1; v_gene: TRBV28; j_gene: TRBJ2-7; CDR3aa: CASTTGGSYEQYF; CDR3nt: TGTGCCAGCACGACAGGGGGGAGCTACGAGCAGTACTTC
abundance: -; d_gene: -; v_gene: TRBV5-4; j_gene: TRBJ1-2; CDR3aa: CASSLIRAADYGYTF; CDR3nt: TGTGCCAGCAGCTTGATACGAGCGGCAGACTATGGCTACACCTTC
abundance: -; d_gene: TRBD2; v_gene: TRBV11-2; j_gene: TRBJ2-3; CDR3aa: CASSLGIASGHTDTQYF; CDR3nt: TGTGCCAGCAGCTTAGGCATAGCTAGCGGACACACAGATACGCAGTATTTT
abundance: -; d_gene: -; v_gene: TRBV27; j_gene: TRBJ1-3; CDR3aa: CASSLSGAGNTIYF; CDR3nt: TGTGCCAGCAGTTTATCAGGGGCTGGAAACACCATATATTTT
abundance: -; d_gene: -; v_gene: TRBV5-8; j_gene: TRBJ1-1; CDR3aa: CASSPYRDLWRTEAFF; CDR3nt: TGTGCCAGCAGCCCCTACAGGGATTTGTGGAGGACTGAAGCTTTCTTT
abundance: -; d_gene: TRBD1; v_gene: TRBV6-5; j_gene: TRBJ2-7; CDR3aa: CASSYGTGTYEQYF; CDR3nt: TGTGCCAGCAGTTACGGGACAGGGACCTACGAGCAGTACTTC
abundance: -; d_gene: -; v_gene: TRBV4-2; j_gene: TRBJ2-5; CDR3aa: CASSQEPAADQETQYF; CDR3nt: TGTGCCAGCAGCCAAGAACCCGCGGCAGACCAAGAGACCCAGTACTTC
abundance: -; d_gene: TRBD1; v_gene: TRBV4-1; j_gene: TRBJ2-5; CDR3aa: CASSQETGRQTQYF; CDR3nt: TGCGCCAGCAGCCAAGAGACAGGGAGACAGACCCAGTACTTC
abundance: -; d_gene: -; v_gene: TRBV28; j_gene: TRBJ2-5; CDR3aa: CASSLTKAQETQYF; CDR3nt: TGTGCCAGCAGTTTGACTAAGGCCCAAGAGACCCAGTACTTC
abundance: -; d_gene: -; v_gene: TRBV2; j_gene: TRBJ2-5; CDR3aa: CASIIRPQETQYF; CDR3nt: TGTGCCAGCATCATCAGGCCGCAAGAGACCCAGTACTTC
abundance: -; d_gene: TRBD2; v_gene: TRBV5-1; j_gene: TRBJ2-3; CDR3aa: CASSLDLAGRTDTQYF; CDR3nt: TGCGCCAGCAGCTTGGACCTAGCGGGACGGACAGATACGCAGTATTTT
abundance: -; d_gene: TRBD2; v_gene: TRBV7-7; j_gene: TRBJ2-3; CDR3aa: CASSPTVRESQYF; CDR3nt: TGTGCCAGCAGCCCCACGGTGCGGGAGTCGCAGTATTTT
abundance: -; d_gene: TRBD2; v_gene: TRBV29-1; j_gene: TRBJ2-3; CDR3aa: CSVESLAGVGTDTQYF; CDR3nt: TGCAGCGTTGAAAGTTTAGCGGGAGTTGGCACAGATACGCAGTATTTT
abundance: -; d_gene: TRBD1; v_gene: TRBV15; j_gene: TRBJ2-7; CDR3aa: CATSGDRPTYEQYF; CDR3nt: TGTGCCACCAGCGGGGACAGGCCAACCTACGAGCAGTACTTC
abundance: -; d_gene: -; v_gene: TRBV27; j_gene: TRBJ2-5; CDR3aa: CASSPGRGLRETQYF; CDR3nt: TGTGCCAGCAGTCCCGGGCGGGGGCTTAGGGAGACCCAGTACTTC
abundance: -; d_gene: -; v_gene: TRBV6-5; j_gene: TRBJ2-7; CDR3aa: CASSYSAYRSYEQYF; CDR3nt: TGTGCCAGCAGTTACTCAGCCTACCGCTCCTACGAGCAGTACTTC
abundance: -; d_gene: TRBD1; v_gene: TRBV7-7; j_gene: TRBJ2-5; CDR3aa: CASSSPGQGSETQYF; CDR3nt: TGTGCCAGCAGCTCGCCGGGACAGGGGAGTGAGACCCAGTACTTC
abundance: -; d_gene: -; v_gene: TRBV7-2; j_gene: TRBJ1-4; CDR3aa: CASSLRGGSTNEKLFF; CDR3nt: TGTGCCAGCAGCCTGAGAGGGGGTTCAACTAATGAAAAACTGTTTTTT
abundance: -; d_gene: -; v_gene: TRBV5-1; j_gene: TRBJ2-7; CDR3aa: CASSLAAGSDEQYF; CDR3nt: TGCGCCAGCAGCTTGGCCGCAGGGTCTGACGAGCAGTACTTC
abundance: once; d_gene: TRBD1; v_gene: TRBV7-2; j_gene: TRBJ2-7; CDR3aa: CASSGQGASYEQYF; CDR3nt: TGTGCCAGCAGCGGACAGGGGGCGTCTTACGAGCAGTACTTC